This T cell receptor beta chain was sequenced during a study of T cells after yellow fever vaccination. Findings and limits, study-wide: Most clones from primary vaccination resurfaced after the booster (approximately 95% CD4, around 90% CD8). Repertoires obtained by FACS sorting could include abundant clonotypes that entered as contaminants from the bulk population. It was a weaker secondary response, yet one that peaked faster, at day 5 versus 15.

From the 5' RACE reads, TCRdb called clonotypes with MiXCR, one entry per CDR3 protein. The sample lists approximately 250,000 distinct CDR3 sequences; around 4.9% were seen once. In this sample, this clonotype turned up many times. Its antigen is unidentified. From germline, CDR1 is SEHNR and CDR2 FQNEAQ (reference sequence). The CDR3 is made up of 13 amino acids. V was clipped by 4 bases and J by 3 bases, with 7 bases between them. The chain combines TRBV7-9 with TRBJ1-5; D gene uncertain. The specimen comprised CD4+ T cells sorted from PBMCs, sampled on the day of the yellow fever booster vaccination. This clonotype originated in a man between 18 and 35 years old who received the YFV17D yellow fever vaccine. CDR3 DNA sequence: TGTGCCAGCAGCTGGGATTTCAATCAGCCCCAGCATTTT. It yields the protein CASSWDFNQPQHF.